This T cell receptor (beta chain) appears in the sequencing data of a study of patients and donors after allogeneic stem cell transplantation. TCRdb recomputed calls from the RT-PCR reads with MiXCR, one row per CDR3 protein. The sample records around 150,000 distinct CDR3 sequences, approximately 35% being singletons. The germline V gene encodes CDR1 SGHRS and CDR2 YFSETQ. The CDR3 is made up of 16 amino acids. Germline trimming cut 4 bases from V and 3 bases from J; bases unmatched to any gene: 9. The chain combines TRBV5-1 with TRBJ2-1; 8 nucleotides match TRBD2. The TCR originated in a human donor who was either an allogeneic HSCT recipient or a stem cell or donor lymphocyte infusion donor (not recorded which). It is not recorded whose cells these are; they may come from a transplant donor. Source material: blood, either unsorted or a sorted T cell fraction (not recorded which). This chain's CDR3 is CASSAEAGGYYNEQFF. DNA for the CDR3: TGCGCCAGCAGCGCGGAGGCGGGGGGATACTACAATGAGCAGTTCTTC. Full variable domain (remainder filled in from reference TRBV5-1 and TRBJ2-1): KAGVTQTPRYLIKTRGQQVTLSCSPISGHRSVSWYQQTPGQGLQFLFEYFSETQRNKGNFPGRFSGRQFSNSRSEMNVSTLELGDSALYLCASSAEAGGYYNEQFFGPGTRLTVL.